This TCR beta chain was observed in a study of control samples from healthy donors and cancer patients. Produced via immunoSEQ multiplex PCR; TCRdb's table is partial and in-frame only. Seen here are around 68,000 clones, 75% to 85% observed once, and the top ten hold around 14%. The receptor comes from a man in his 60s in good health. Source material: blood.

CDR3 coding DNA: TGTGCCAGCAGCCCAACTTCGGGTAGGATCAAAAACATTCAGTACTTC. Its translation is CASSPTSGRIKNIQYF. The chain carries TRBV7-8 and TRBJ2-4; unclear D gene. Between the trimmed V and J ends, which lost 5 bases and 3 bases, there was a span of 17 bases. Germline V lookup: CDR1 SGHVS, CDR2 FQNEAQ. The CDR3 has 16 amino acids.